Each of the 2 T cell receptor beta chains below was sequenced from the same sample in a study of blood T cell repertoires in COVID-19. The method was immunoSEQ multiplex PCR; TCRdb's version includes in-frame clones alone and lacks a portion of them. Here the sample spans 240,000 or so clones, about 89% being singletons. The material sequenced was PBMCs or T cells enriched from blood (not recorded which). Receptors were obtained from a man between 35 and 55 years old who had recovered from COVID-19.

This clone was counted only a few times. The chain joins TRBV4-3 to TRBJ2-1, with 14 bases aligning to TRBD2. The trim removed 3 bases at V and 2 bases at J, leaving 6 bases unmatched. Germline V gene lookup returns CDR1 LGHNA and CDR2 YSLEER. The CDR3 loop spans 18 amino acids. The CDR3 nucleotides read TGCGCCAGCAGCCAGGGCCCGACTAGCGGGAGGGCCTACAATGAGCAGTTCTTC. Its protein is CASSQGPTSGRAYNEQFF.

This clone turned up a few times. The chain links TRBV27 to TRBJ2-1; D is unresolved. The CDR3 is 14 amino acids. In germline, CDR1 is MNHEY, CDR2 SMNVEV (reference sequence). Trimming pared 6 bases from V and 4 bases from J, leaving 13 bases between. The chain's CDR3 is CASSPGHQYNEQFF. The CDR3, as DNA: TGTGCCAGCAGCCCAGGCCATCAATACAATGAGCAGTTCTTC.